This entry concerns a single T cell receptor beta chain. Its antigen is currently not known. No quality values exist for individual bases; no much larger clone is one base distant. The source of the sample is a study of PD-L1 blockade in urothelial cancer (dated by TCRdb to about 2017). In terms of the full investigation: All patients started therapy in the mid-2010s and received atezolizumab 1,200 mg intravenously every 3 weeks. About 90% of the roughly 29 patients were males with bladder-origin urothelial cancer, and 18 of 29 reported a prior smoking history. An ECOG performance status of 0 or 1 was recorded for the patients, and 0 to 3 prior chemotherapy regimens had been received by the patients. Blood samples were analyzed at two time points: 3 weeks after treatment start (second dose) and 6 weeks after treatment start. Blood samples gave median yields of approximately 130,000 T cells and approximately 80,000 unique TCRs, along with a median clonality of about 0.084. The study was an exploratory multi-omic analysis of somatic, immune and clinical correlates of response to PD-L1 blockade with atezolizumab in urothelial cancer. Pretreatment tumor samples and matched peripheral blood, collected serially before and after atezolizumab treatment, underwent TCR sequencing. Durable clinical benefit meant progression-free survival longer than 6 months, and TCR features were also tested against progression-free and overall survival. In the same patients, pretreatment tumors underwent whole exome sequencing and RNA sequencing in addition to TCR sequencing. Under 10 patients reached durable clinical benefit, while around 19 patients did not. Pretreatment blood TCR-seq was available for fewer than 30 patients, at least one posttreatment blood collection was obtained for some 25 patients, and tumor TCR-seq was available for some 25 patients.

Synthetic TCR analog templates were spiked into each PCR to estimate absolute template abundance from read counts. Using the immunoSEQ assay, TCRbeta CDR3 regions were amplified from genomic DNA with bias-controlled V and J gene primers. Rearranged TCRbeta segments were sequenced at approximately 20X coverage. The source study handled its data this way. Sequencing errors were corrected by clustering and CDR3s were annotated against IMGT to assign V, D and J genes. Only productive TCRbeta rearrangements were used in downstream analyses, excluding out-of-frame or stop-codon sequences. Clonality was calculated as one minus the Shannon entropy normalized by the log of the number of unique productive sequences. Fisher's exact test with Benjamini-Hochberg correction, using a cutoff of adjusted p below 0.01, was how clones that differed between time points or between blood and tumor were identified. Not all clones reach the TCRdb copy of this immuneACCESS table, which keeps in-frame sequences only. Checked studies attribute under half of the gap to unresolved V genes and leave the rest unexplained. From that table come the V and J calls and clone size; the DNA was used to work out D and trimming. In all, the sample holds some 30,000 clones, and around nine tenths of those were seen once. The ten largest clones add up to approximately 2% of the sample.

The cohort included some 30 patients with locally advanced or metastatic urothelial carcinoma who were treated at Memorial Sloan Kettering on a trial protocol. Peripheral blood mononuclear cells were collected from each patient pretreatment and during treatment, giving between 1 and 8 total time points per patient. The Qiagen DNeasy Blood extraction kit was used to purify genomic DNA from total PBMCs and tumor samples. PBMCs were collected pretreatment and during treatment, and were isolated and stored as previously described. From its cysteine to its phenylalanine, the CDR3 spans 13 amino acids. Only CDR3 DNA remains: 39 bases, in frame from the first base. CDR1 and CDR2 are drawn from the germline V gene: SGHAT, FQNNGV. V is cut by 0 bases and J by 9 bases, and the space between the germline ends is 10 bases. What the study reported, not specific to this receptor: Improved progression-free and overall survival was found to be associated with pretreatment peripheral blood TCR clonality below the median. Because the sample size was small (n of about 31) and many of the analyses were exploratory, the results are meant to be hypothesis-generating. Among patients with durable benefit, tumor-associated TCR clones showed greater expansion in peripheral blood 3 weeks after treatment started (n of about 21, p = 0.022).

This specimen consisted of PBMCs, obtained around atezolizumab (anti-PD-L1) treatment. The rearranged chain carries TRBV11-2 and TRBJ2-3; tentative D gene TRBD2, with 5 bases matching. This sequence was found in a man in his fifties with urothelial cancer. The encoded CDR3 is CASSLDLGDTQYF. The DNA sequence is given as TGTGCCAGCAGCTTAGATCTGGGAGACACGCAGTATTTT.